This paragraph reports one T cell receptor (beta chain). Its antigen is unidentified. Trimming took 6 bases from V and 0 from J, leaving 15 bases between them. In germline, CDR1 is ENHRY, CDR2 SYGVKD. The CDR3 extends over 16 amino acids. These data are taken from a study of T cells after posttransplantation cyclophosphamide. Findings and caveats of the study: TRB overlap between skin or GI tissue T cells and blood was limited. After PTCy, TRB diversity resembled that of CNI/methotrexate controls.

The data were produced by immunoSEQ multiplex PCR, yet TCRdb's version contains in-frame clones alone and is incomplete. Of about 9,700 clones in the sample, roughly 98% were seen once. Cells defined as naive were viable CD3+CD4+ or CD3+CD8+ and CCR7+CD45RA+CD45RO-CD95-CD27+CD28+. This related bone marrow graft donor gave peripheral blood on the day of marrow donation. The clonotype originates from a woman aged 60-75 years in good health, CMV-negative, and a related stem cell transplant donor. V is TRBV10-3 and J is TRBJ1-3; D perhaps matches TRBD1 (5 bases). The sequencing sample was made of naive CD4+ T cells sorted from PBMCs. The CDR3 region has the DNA TGTGCCATCAGCGCAGCAGGGCAAAGCTCTGGAAACACCATATATTTT. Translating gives CAISAAGQSSGNTIYF.